The T cell receptor (beta chain) described here comes from a study of cytomegalovirus exposure and HLA in healthy donors. Overall study results and limits: A later analysis revealed that TCR association rates differed between HLA loci, peaking at DRB1 and bottoming out at HLA-C. The study flagged some 170 TCR beta chains as cytomegalovirus-associated.

PCR involved 60 Vbeta and 13 Jbeta primers. Using immunoSEQ multiplex PCR, the repertoire was profiled, and TCRdb retains in-frame clones only, with some absent. The sample yields 90,000 to 120,000 clones, around 80% seen once. This clone has more than one count but fewer than ten. Its antigen is undetermined. Trimming took 4 bases from V and 2 from J, leaving 14 bases between them. CDR3 length: 15 amino acids. CDR1 and CDR2 (germline): SNHLY, FYNNEI. This TCR derives from a woman aged 35 to 49 in good health and CMV-seronegative. Sequencing used PBMCs. V usage is TRBV2 and J usage is TRBJ1-1, with TRBD1 as a possible D gene (5 bases). The CDR3 loop reads CASSVRPRVNTEAFF. DNA for the CDR3: TGTGCCAGCAGTGTCCGCCCCAGGGTTAACACTGAAGCTTTCTTT.